The 7 T cell receptor beta chains in this list originate from one sample, sequenced in a study of response to subunit inactivated influenza vaccine. TCRdb fed the RT-PCR reads into MiXCR, producing one record per CDR3 protein. The data hold 610,000 or so distinct CDR3 sequences, with 13% to 15% observed a single time. The sequencing used PBMCs from blood, collected 12 days after vaccination. The receptors originated from a man aged 50 to 60 who received an inactivated influenza vaccine.

The rearrangement uses TRBV9 and TRBJ2-3, with D perhaps being TRBD1 or TRBD2 (5 bases each). This CDR3 spans 14 amino acids. V lost 4 bases to trimming and J lost 2 bases, with 11 bases between them. CDR1 is SGDLS and CDR2 is YYNGEE in the germline V gene. CDR3 loop: CASSTPGATDTQYF. In DNA, the CDR3 is TGTGCCAGCAGCACCCCCGGGGCCACAGATACGCAGTATTTT.

The gene calls are TRBV5-1 and TRBJ2-5; D not resolved. There are 14 residues in the CDR3. Trimming removed 0 bases at V and 4 bases at J, with 10 bases between. Looked up from germline, CDR1 is SGHRS and CDR2 is YFSETQ. The CDR3 DNA reads as TGCGCCAGCAGCTTGGACCCGGTTTCAGAGACCCAGTACTTC. This translates into CASSLDPVSETQYF.

The genes are TRBV7-9 and TRBJ1-2, with a tentative D call TRBD1 (5 bases). V lost 6 bases and J lost 0, with 14 bases in between. Germline V gives CDR1 SEHNR, CDR2 FQNEAQ (reference sequence). The CDR3 covers 15 residues. As DNA, the CDR3 is TGTGCCAGCAGACAAGGGGCAGGTACTAACTATGGCTACACCTTC. Protein: CASRQGAGTNYGYTF.

The rearrangement uses TRBV7-2 and TRBJ2-5; D possibly corresponds to TRBD2 (6 bases). This CDR3 is 15 amino acids long. The V gene's germline CDR1 is SGHTA and CDR2 FQGNSA. V was cut by 5 bases and J by 5 bases, with 18 bases left in between. The CDR3 region is CASSLTRSKLETQYF. The CDR3, as DNA: TGTGCCAGCAGCCTGACTAGAAGTAAGCTGGAGACCCAGTACTTC.

The J gene is TRBJ1-2, the V gene TRBV3-1; D might be TRBD1 (6 bases). The CDR3 spans 13 residues. Per germline, CDR1 LGHDT and CDR2 YNNKEL (reference sequence). V lost 8 bases and J 2 bases, leaving 12 bases between the germline ends. CDR3 coding DNA: TGTGCCAGCCGGGGGGCTGGAAACTATGGCTACACCTTC. Amino acids: CASRGAGNYGYTF.

The V and J genes are TRBV7-8 and TRBJ2-7; TRBD1 matches at 9 bases. The germline V gene encodes CDR1 SGHVS and CDR2 FQNEAQ. The CDR3 is 15 amino acids. V lost 4 bases to trimming and J lost 0 bases; unmatched junction nucleotides: 4. The chain's CDR3 is CASSSSGQGSYEQYF. CDR3 sequence (DNA): TGTGCCAGCAGCTCGTCGGGACAGGGCTCCTACGAGCAGTACTTC.

This clonotype occurred a few times. The genes are TRBV2 and TRBJ1-1, with D unclear. The CDR3 contains 11 residues. Germline values: CDR1 SNHLY, CDR2 FYNNEI. The V and J ends lost 11 bases and 6 bases respectively, with 13 bases between them. CDR3 region: CARGVTPEAFF. The DNA of the CDR3 is TGTGCCCGTGGAGTAACACCTGAAGCTTTCTTT.